The source of this TCR beta chain is a study of blood T cell repertoires in COVID-19. Overall study context: Some COVID-19 samples were acute and others convalescent; all came from the United States, Italy and Spain. Sources were T cells, B-cell-depleted T cells, or PBMCs; the material itself was cDNA or gDNA.

Germline-derived CDR1 and CDR2 are MNHEY and SVGAGI. V was pared by 7 bases and J by 0 bases, with 15 bases between. The CDR3 length is 15 residues. The protocol was immunoSEQ multiplex PCR, while the TCRdb copy is restricted to in-frame clones and leaves out a portion. Among some 110,000 clones listed, approximately 78% were seen once. Sequencing was done on a sample of peripheral blood. J is TRBJ1-2 and V is TRBV6-5, with D perhaps TRBD1 (5 bases). This clonotype was obtained from a woman older than 75 with acute or convalescent COVID-19. CDR3 bases: TGTGCCAGCATACTAGCCGCGGGGCCTAACTATGGCTACACCTTC. Protein product: CASILAAGPNYGYTF.